This T cell receptor beta chain was sequenced for a study of memory CD4+ T cells and cytomegalovirus serostatus. Background on the study: Of the healthy Belgian adults, roughly ten were CMV seropositive and about 24 seronegative.

V shed 6 bases and J shed 4 bases, with 15 bases lying between them. This CDR3 comprises 14 residues. From germline, CDR1 is MNHEY and CDR2 SVGAGI. Per the original methods: Out-of-frame sequences were removed, leaving 2,000,000 or so distinct TCRbeta sequences. Libraries were prepared by immunoSEQ multiplex PCR; TCRdb keeps only in-frame clonotypes and omits some of them. The DNA gave D and trimming, while V, J and clone size come from that table. The sample carries approximately 47,000 clones, approximately 78% recorded once. Single viable CD3+CD4+CD8-CD45RO+ cells were sorted as the memory CD4+ T cells. Study-wide findings and caveats: The CMV-associated TCR signature appears largely within the CD4+ memory repertoire.

This clone was found once. Its specificity is unknown. The J gene is TRBJ1-1, the V gene TRBV6-5, with TRBD1 as a possible D gene (5 bases). This receptor was identified in an adult in good health and CMV-seronegative. Sequences were obtained from memory CD4+ T cells from blood. The chain's CDR3 is CASRTHHQGTEAFF. CDR3 in DNA: TGTGCCAGCAGGACCCACCACCAGGGCACTGAAGCTTTCTTT.